Listed below are T cell receptor beta chains from one sample, sequenced in a study of blood T cell repertoires in COVID-19. Data came from immunoSEQ multiplex PCR; TCRdb stores just in-frame clones and leaves some out. The data show 150,000 to 200,000 clones, 79% seen once. Sequenced input: PBMCs or T cells enriched from blood (not recorded which). The source of these receptors is a woman aged 70 to 79 in a cohort exposed to, infected with or recovered from COVID-19 (not recorded which). Each CDR3 is given with its conserved first and last residue. The D gene is left open where the match is weak. Clone sizes are given selectively: once, few, many, or a class where the clone is expanded.

V: TRBV5-1; J: TRBJ2-7; D: TRBD1; size: .; CDR3: CASSVGQGQQYF; DNA: TGCGCCAGCAGCGTGGGACAGGGCCAGCAGTACTTC
V: TRBV28; J: TRBJ2-7; D: TRBD2; size: .; CDR3: CASSLFRRGAYEQYF; DNA: TGTGCCAGCAGTTTATTCCGCCGGGGGGCCTACGAGCAGTACTTC
V: TRBV18; J: TRBJ2-7; D: TRBD1; size: .; CDR3: CASSPPAPGQGSEQYF; DNA: TGTGCCAGCTCACCGCCGGCCCCGGGACAGGGTTCCGAGCAGTACTTC
V: TRBV15; J: TRBJ1-3; D: .; size: few; CDR3: CATSRDSDTIYF; DNA: TGTGCCACCAGCAGAGATTCAGACACCATATATTTT
V: TRBV5-1; J: TRBJ2-1; D: TRBD2; size: once; CDR3: CASSLAGGTNNEQFF; DNA: TGCGCCAGCAGCTTGGCCGGGGGGACCAATAATGAGCAGTTCTTC
V: TRBV5-5; J: TRBJ1-6; D: .; size: few; CDR3: CASSLLGGAGNSPLHF; DNA: TGTGCCAGCAGCTTGTTAGGGGGGGCTGGGAATTCACCCCTCCACTTT
V: TRBV7-9; J: TRBJ1-6; D: .; size: .; CDR3: CASSSGNSPLHF; DNA: TGTGCCAGCAGCTCCGGGAATTCACCCCTCCACTTT
V: TRBV28; J: TRBJ1-1; D: .; size: .; CDR3: CASRAGRLNTEAFF; DNA: TGTGCCAGCAGGGCAGGGAGGTTGAACACTGAAGCTTTCTTT
V: TRBV27; J: TRBJ1-1; D: .; size: .; CDR3: CASSLRGSTEAFF; DNA: TGTGCCAGCAGTTTGCGAGGGTCCACTGAAGCTTTCTTT
V: TRBV4-1; J: TRBJ2-1; D: TRBD1; size: .; CDR3: CASSGDSLEQFF; DNA: TGCGCCAGCAGCGGGGACAGTCTTGAGCAGTTCTTC